The 9 T cell receptor beta chains in this list originate from one sample, sequenced in a study of shared clonotypes between healthy human individuals. Repertoires were generated with immunoSEQ multiplex PCR, while TCRdb's copy carries only in-frame clones and drops some. The sample consists of a few hundred thousand clones, roughly 97% of them appearing once. The specimen was naive CD4+ T cells sorted from blood. Indicated subset: CD45RA+ positively selected. The receptors were gathered from a woman aged 25 to 45 in good health.

This clone was seen once. The V and J genes are TRBV30 and TRBJ2-1; 8 bases align to TRBD2. Germline V gene lookup returns CDR1 GTSNPN and CDR2 SVGIG (reference sequence). There are 14 residues in the CDR3. Germline trimming cut 4 bases from V and 0 bases from J; bases unmatched to any gene: 2. Here the CDR3 reads CAWIAGSSYNEQFF. The CDR3 DNA follows: TGTGCCTGGATAGCGGGGAGCTCCTACAATGAGCAGTTCTTC.

The gene calls are TRBV11-3 and TRBJ2-7, with a weak D call TRBD2 (5 bases). With 0 bases removed from V and 2 bases from J, the gap between germline ends came to 8 bases. The CDR3 totals 14 residues. CDR1 SGHNT and CDR2 YENEEA come from the germline V gene. DNA for the CDR3: TGTGCCAGCAGCTTAGAGGGAGAGACCTACGAGCAGTACTTC. This translates into CASSLEGETYEQYF.

The J gene is TRBJ2-7, the V gene TRBV4-1; the D gene is possibly TRBD1 (5 bases). The germline V and J ends were trimmed by 2 bases and 7 bases, with 9 bases remaining between them. Germline CDR1 MGHRA, CDR2 YSYEKL. The CDR3 loop spans 12 amino acids. The CDR3 sequence: CASSQPAGEQYF. In DNA, the CDR3 is TGCGCCAGCAGCCAACCCGCAGGGGAGCAGTACTTC.

The V gene is TRBV11-2, the J gene TRBJ1-3; no clear D gene. CDR1 and CDR2 from the germline V gene are SGHAT and FQNNGV. The CDR3 has 16 amino acids. Trimming removed 0 bases from V and 0 bases from J, with 9 bases in between. The CDR3 DNA follows: TGTGCCAGCAGCTTAGAACGGACCGACTCTGGAAACACCATATATTTT. Translation: CASSLERTDSGNTIYF.

CDR3 sequence (DNA): TGTGCCAGCAGCTTAAAGGGCGGGATCTCCTACGAGCAGTACTTC. Protein sequence: CASSLKGGISYEQYF. The rearrangement links TRBV7-9 to TRBJ2-7; a possible D gene is TRBD2 (6 bases). The CDR3 covers 15 residues. V lost 2 bases to trimming and J lost 0 bases, with 11 bases between them. The germline CDR1 and CDR2 sequences are SEHNR and FQNEAQ (reference sequence).

The rearrangement links TRBV6-1 to TRBJ1-4, with a tentative D call TRBD1 (5 bases). This CDR3 region has 14 residues. The ends were cut back, 4 bases at V and 4 bases at J, with 10 bases in the middle. Per germline, CDR1 MNHNS and CDR2 SASEGT. CDR3 in DNA: TGTGCCAGCAGTGCCGGGACGGTTAATGAAAAACTGTTTTTT. Translation: CASSAGTVNEKLFF.

This clone was seen only once. V gene TRBV27 combines with J gene TRBJ1-5; D may be TRBD1 (5 bases). Germline CDR1 reads MNHEY; CDR2 reads SMNVEV (reference sequence). V shed 5 bases and J shed 4 bases, with 9 bases lying between them. This CDR3 comprises 13 residues. CDR3 residues: CASSIRENQPQHF. DNA for the CDR3: TGTGCCAGCAGTATCAGGGAGAATCAGCCCCAGCATTTT.

The CDR3 bases are TGTGCCAGCAGCGTAAAGCCTCGGGAGGGAGATGAGCAGTTCTTC. Translation: CASSVKPREGDEQFF. The chain joins TRBV9 to TRBJ2-1, with TRBD2 matching 8 bases. CDR3 length: 15 residues. V gave up 1 base and J gave up 8 bases; unmatched junction bases: 8. CDR1 is SGDLS and CDR2 is YYNGEE in the germline V gene.

The chain is built from TRBV28 and TRBJ2-7; 9 bases agree with TRBD1. This CDR3 region has 14 residues. In germline, CDR1 is MDHEN, CDR2 SYDVKM. With V trimmed by 3 bases and J by 2 bases, 2 bases remained unmatched. This CDR3 reads CASSFRQGAYEQYF. The CDR3 DNA sequence: TGTGCCAGCAGTTTTCGACAGGGGGCCTACGAGCAGTACTTC.